These 26 T cell receptor beta chains came from one sample sequenced in a study of blood T cell repertoires in COVID-19. Profiling relied on immunoSEQ multiplex PCR, and the TCRdb table lists in-frame clones only, not all of them. The data contain roughly 290,000 clones, around 87% of them singletons. Sample: peripheral blood. These TCRs come from a woman between 45 and 65 years old who had recovered from COVID-19.

This sequence joins TRBV30 and TRBJ1-2, with D possibly being TRBD1 (5 bases). Germline V lookup: CDR1 GTSNPN, CDR2 SVGIG (reference sequence). V was pared by 8 bases and J by 0 bases, with 13 bases between. This CDR3 has 13 residues. The CDR3: CATMTASNYGYTF. For the CDR3, the DNA is TGTGCCACAATGACAGCCTCTAACTATGGCTACACCTTC.

V is TRBV5-1 and J is TRBJ1-1; D is ambiguous. Germline V gene sequence: CDR1 SGHRS, CDR2 YFSETQ. V lost 1 base, J lost 4 bases, and 14 bases lay in between. The CDR3 totals 15 residues. The CDR3 loop is CASSLTGDLGTEAFF. In DNA form, the CDR3 reads TGCGCCAGCAGCTTGACCGGGGATCTAGGCACTGAAGCTTTCTTT.

This rearrangement joins TRBV20-1 to TRBJ1-1; D possibly corresponds to TRBD1 (5 bases). This CDR3 has 11 amino acids. Germline CDR1 is DFQATT and CDR2 is SNEGSKA (reference sequence). For the CDR3, the DNA is TGCGCGGGGGGGGTGAACACTGAAGCTTTCTTT. Amino acid sequence: CAGGVNTEAFF.

The rearrangement uses TRBV9 and TRBJ2-7; 7 bases match TRBD2. The V segment lost 0 bases and the J segment 3 bases; nucleotides outside the gene matches: 6. CDR3 length: 15 residues. Germline V gene data show CDR1 as SGDLS and CDR2 as YYNGEE. CDR3 sequence reads: CASSVGSGTYYEQYF. The CDR3 DNA is TGTGCCAGCAGCGTAGGGAGCGGGACTTACTACGAGCAGTACTTC.

With regard to this clone: Other DNA variants within this sample encode the same CDR3. The chain links TRBV19 to TRBJ1-2; TRBD1 matches 9 bases. The germline gives CDR1 LNHDA, CDR2 SQIVND (reference sequence). V shed 6 bases and J 2 bases; nucleotides not matched to a gene: 4. The CDR3 covers 14 residues. CDR3 in DNA: TGTGCCAGTAGGCAACAGGGGGCAAACTATGGCTACACCTTC. Translating it yields CASRQQGANYGYTF.

This clone occurred once. The chain employs TRBV28 and TRBJ2-1; tentative D call: TRBD2 (7 bases). The CDR3 covers 15 residues. Trimming took off 3 bases at V and 9 bases at J, with 18 bases between the two ends. Germline V lookup: CDR1 MDHEN, CDR2 SYDVKM. CDR3 in amino acids: CASSFLRSGGIEQFF. The CDR3 nucleotides are TGTGCCAGCAGTTTCTTGAGATCGGGGGGCATTGAGCAGTTCTTC.

A remark on this clone: This specimen includes other DNA sequences encoding the same CDR3. The genes are TRBV18 and TRBJ1-2; 7 positions match TRBD1. Germline CDR1 KGHSH, CDR2 LQKENI. There are 13 residues in the CDR3. V dropped 4 bases and J dropped 5; count of bases not matched to a gene: 4. The CDR3 sequence is CASSLDRSYGYTF. CDR3 DNA: TGTGCCAGCTCACTGGACAGGAGTTATGGCTACACCTTC.

The chain recombines TRBV19 with TRBJ2-1; TRBD2 aligns across 9 bases. V lost 1 base, J lost 2 bases, and 18 bases stayed unmatched. Germline V gene data show CDR1 as LNHDA and CDR2 as SQIVND (reference sequence). The CDR3 runs to 21 residues. DNA for the CDR3: TGTGCCAGTAGTATAGGGCGGGGGGGAGACCATCAAACGTTGACCTACAATGAGCAGTTCTTC. Translation gives CASSIGRGGDHQTLTYNEQFF.

This clone was counted between two and nine times. The CDR3 protein is CASSLVTGGPREQYF. CDR3 bases: TGTGCCAGCAGCTTGGTTACGGGGGGGCCGCGCGAGCAGTACTTC. The rearrangement uses TRBV5-4 and TRBJ2-7; the match to TRBD2 covers 8 bases. The CDR3 runs 15 residues. Germline V gene sequence: CDR1 SGHNT, CDR2 YYREEE (reference sequence). V was clipped by 0 bases and J by 6 bases; unmatched bases: 8.

This sequence joins TRBV29-1 and TRBJ2-1, with 14 bases that match TRBD2. Germline V gene data show CDR1 as SQVTM and CDR2 as ANQGSEA. This CDR3 region has 17 residues. V shed 8 bases, J shed 0 bases, and the junction held 9 bases outside the gene matches. CDR3 nucleotide sequence: TGCAGCATGTATGGGACTAGCGGGAGCTACTCCTACAATGAGCAGTTCTTC. Protein: CSMYGTSGSYSYNEQFF.

The chain employs TRBV5-1 and TRBJ2-7; 12 positions agree with TRBD2. The CDR3 contains 14 residues. CDR1 and CDR2 from the germline V gene are SGHRS and YFSETQ. V trimming: 4 bases; J trimming: 3 bases; junction bases outside the gene matches: 2. DNA for the CDR3: TGCGCCAGCAGCCCGACTAGCGGGGGCTACGAGCAGTACTTC. Amino acids: CASSPTSGGYEQYF.

The chain couples TRBV5-4 to TRBJ2-2, with TRBD2 identical over 12 bases. This CDR3 spans 19 amino acids. Germline values: CDR1 SGHNT, CDR2 YYREEE (reference sequence). Germline trimming cut 0 bases from V and 1 base from J; bases unmatched to any gene: 7. The CDR3 DNA reads as TGTGCCAGCAGCTTGGTCGGACTAGCGGGGATACTGAACACCGGGGAGCTGTTTTTT. It is translated as CASSLVGLAGILNTGELFF.

The chain joins TRBV15 to TRBJ1-5; tentatively, D is TRBD1 (5 bases). The germline V and J ends were trimmed by 5 bases and 6 bases, with 11 bases remaining between them. Germline CDR1 and CDR2: LNHNV and YYDKDF (reference sequence). The CDR3 covers 13 residues. CDR3 protein: CATSRAGFQPQHF. The DNA for the CDR3 is TGTGCCACCAGCCGAGCAGGGTTTCAGCCCCAGCATTTT.

The chain employs TRBV7-6 and TRBJ2-2; TRBD2 agrees at 10 bases. This CDR3 has 16 amino acids. V gave up 2 bases and J gave up 7 bases; unmatched junction bases: 7. Germline values: CDR1 SGHVS, CDR2 FNYEAQ. As DNA, the CDR3 is TGTGCCAGCAGCTTAACCAAGCGGGGGGGTATCGGGGAGCTGTTTTTT. Protein product: CASSLTKRGGIGELFF. Filled out from reference TRBV7-6 and TRBJ2-2, the complete variable domain reads GAGVSQSPRYKVTKRGQDVALRCDPISGHVSLYWYRQALGQGPEFLTYFNYEAQQDKSGLPNDRFSAERPEGSISTLTIQRTEQRDSAMYRCASSLTKRGGIGELFFGEGSRLTVL.

The V gene is TRBV30, the J gene TRBJ2-7; a possible D gene is TRBD2 (5 bases). Germline V lookup: CDR1 GTSNPN, CDR2 SVGIG (reference sequence). The CDR3 length is 16 residues. The V and J ends lost 1 base and 0 bases respectively, with 16 bases between them. CDR3 nucleotides: TGTGCCTGGAGTGCAGCAAGGACGGGAAGCTCCTACGAGCAGTACTTC. This codes for CAWSAARTGSSYEQYF.

Judged by abundance, this clone is medium-sized. The chain uses TRBV28 and TRBJ2-2, with D possibly TRBD2 on 5 matching bases. The CDR3 length is 17 residues. Per the germline V gene, CDR1 is MDHEN and CDR2 is SYDVKM. V dropped 3 bases and J dropped 3 bases, with 17 bases sitting between them. For the CDR3, the DNA is TGTGCCAGCAGTTTTGAGGGCCCTCCTTTTGACACCGGGGAGCTGTTTTTT. It codes for CASSFEGPPFDTGELFF. Full variable domain (outside the CDR3, taken from reference TRBV28 and TRBJ2-2): DVKVTQSSRYLVKRTGEKVFLECVQDMDHENMFWYRQDPGLGLRLIYFSYDVKMKEKGDIPEGYSVSREKKERFSLILESASTNQTSMYLCASSFEGPPFDTGELFFGEGSRLTVL.

This chain joins TRBV3-1 (or the pseudogene TRBV3-2) and TRBJ1-2, with 10 positions matching TRBD1. The CDR3 is 14 residues long. Germline CDR1 reads LGHDT; CDR2 reads YNNKEL (reference sequence). With 5 bases clipped from V and 7 bases from J, the junction kept 7 bases outside the gene matches. The CDR3 here is CASSLRDRGSGYTF. The CDR3 bases are TGTGCCAGCAGCTTGAGGGACAGGGGAAGTGGCTACACCTTC.

This chain links TRBV15 with TRBJ2-7; 8 positions agree with TRBD1. J gave up 0 bases and V 3 bases, and 7 bases lay outside the gene matches. CDR1 and CDR2 (germline): LNHNV, YYDKDF (reference sequence). The CDR3 loop spans 16 amino acids. Here the CDR3 reads CATSSIPGQASYEQYF. DNA for the CDR3: TGTGCCACCAGCAGTATACCGGGACAGGCCTCCTACGAGCAGTACTTC.

This sequence joins TRBV5-6 and TRBJ2-3; 12 positions agree with TRBD2. CDR3 length equals 17 residues. The trim removed 1 base at V and 11 bases at J, leaving 14 bases unmatched. The germline gives CDR1 SGHDT, CDR2 YYEEEE. CDR3 nucleotides: TGTGCCAGCAGCTTGACTCCTAGCGGGGGGGCCTCCCTCAAGCAGTATTTT. It encodes CASSLTPSGGASLKQYF. The full variable domain, in which reference TRBV5-6 and TRBJ2-3 provide the parts outside the CDR3, is DAGVTQSPTHLIKTRGQQVTLRCSPKSGHDTVSWYQQALGQGPQFIFQYYEEEERQRGNFPDRFSGHQFPNYSSELNVNALLLGDSALYLCASSLTPSGGASLKQYFGPGTRLTVL.

The rearrangement joins TRBV18 to TRBJ2-7, with D perhaps matching TRBD2 (5 bases). The germline V gene encodes CDR1 KGHSH and CDR2 LQKENI. The V and J ends lost 8 bases and 3 bases respectively, with 8 bases between them. This CDR3 contains 11 residues. This chain's CDR3 is CASAGNYEQYF. CDR3 coding DNA: TGTGCCAGCGCGGGCAACTACGAGCAGTACTTC.

This clone was recorded only once. The V and J genes are TRBV7-9 and TRBJ1-3; 9 bases line up with TRBD1. Germline V gene data show CDR1 as SEHNR and CDR2 as FQNEAQ (reference sequence). V dropped 0 bases and J dropped 0; count of bases not matched to a gene: 6. This CDR3 comprises 18 residues. The CDR3 loop reads CASSLAGQGTISGNTIYF. The CDR3 coding sequence is TGTGCCAGCAGCTTAGCGGGACAGGGAACTATCTCTGGAAACACCATATATTTT.

The chain recombines TRBV11-2 with TRBJ2-7; the match to TRBD1 covers 8 bases. V was pared by 5 bases and J by 1 base, with 7 bases of the junction left unmatched. Germline V gives CDR1 SGHAT, CDR2 FQNNGV. This CDR3 has 15 amino acids. In nucleotides, the CDR3 is TGTGCCAGCAGCACCCAACGACAGGGGTCCTACGAGCAGTACTTC. Encoded protein: CASSTQRQGSYEQYF.

The chain combines TRBV9 with TRBJ1-3; 8 bases fit TRBD1. CDR1 is SGDLS, CDR2 YYNGEE, per germline. The CDR3 spans 14 residues. Unmatched junction bases numbered 2, after V lost 4 bases and J lost 2 bases. This chain's CDR3 is CASSMTGAGNTIYF. The CDR3 DNA is TGTGCCAGCAGCATGACAGGGGCTGGAAACACCATATATTTT.

V usage is TRBV4-3 and J usage is TRBJ2-1, with D possibly TRBD1 on 5 matching bases. Trimming removed 1 base from V and 4 bases from J, with 8 bases in between. Germline V CDR1 and CDR2: LGHNA, YSLEER. This CDR3 has 14 residues. The CDR3 region is CASSQGDSYNEQFF. CDR3 nucleotides: TGCGCCAGCAGCCAAGGCGACAGTTACAATGAGCAGTTCTTC.

The V gene is TRBV6-5, the J gene TRBJ2-2, with 9 bases that match TRBD1. V trimming: 6 bases; J trimming: 7 bases; junction bases outside the gene matches: 3. The CDR3 extends over 13 amino acids. The germline V gene encodes CDR1 MNHEY and CDR2 SVGAGI. CDR3 sequence (DNA): TGTGCCAGCAGACAGGGGGCGGGCGGGGAGCTGTTTTTT. This sequence encodes CASRQGAGGELFF.

The J gene is TRBJ2-5, the V gene TRBV13, with 8 bases matching TRBD2. Germline CDR1 reads PRHDT; CDR2 reads FYEKMQ (reference sequence). V was pared by 2 bases and J by 0 bases, with 5 bases of the junction left unmatched. The CDR3 sequence is 16 residues long. The CDR3 here is CASSLFASGYQETQYF. The CDR3 coding sequence is TGTGCCAGCAGCTTATTTGCTAGCGGGTACCAAGAGACCCAGTACTTC.